This entry is about one T cell receptor (beta chain). These data are taken from a study of blood T cell repertoires in COVID-19. Study details: Acute and convalescent COVID-19 samples came from the United States, Italy and Spain. T cells, B-cell-depleted T cells, or PBMCs provided the cDNA or gDNA that served as material.

How the authors handled the data: Reference gene primer amplification gave estimated nucleated cell counts. Assay used: immunoSEQ multiplex PCR; TCRdb lists only in-frame clones, some missing. V and J calls plus clone size are reproduced from that table; the DNA served to infer D and trimming. The sample holds around 110,000 clones, roughly 86% seen once. Per germline, CDR1 SGHVS and CDR2 FQNEAQ. CDR3 size: 15 residues. Unmatched junction bases numbered 6, after V lost 4 bases and J lost 2 bases. Sequencing was carried out using peripheral blood. This sequence joins TRBV7-8 and TRBJ2-7; 9 bases agree with TRBD2. The source of this sequence is a man aged 35-49 years with acute or convalescent COVID-19. The CDR3 DNA sequence: TGTGCCAGCAGCTCAAAGGCTAGCGGGGCCTACGAGCAGTACTTC. It specifies CASSSKASGAYEQYF. The complete variable domain, with remaining parts taken from reference TRBV7-8 and TRBJ2-7, reads GAGVSQSPRYKVAKRGQDVALRCDPISGHVSLFWYQQALGQGPEFLTYFQNEAQLDKSGLPSDRFFAERPEGSVSTLKIQRTQQEDSAVYLCASSSKASGAYEQYFGPGTRLTVT.